Listed here are 17 T cell receptor beta chains from one sample, sequenced in a study of T cell changes during pregnancy in multiple sclerosis. Profiled with immunoSEQ multiplex PCR; TCRdb holds only in-frame clones, not every one. The sample holds under 80,000 clones, around 90% seen once. The specimen was CD4+ T cells from peripheral blood mononuclear cells, collected in the second trimester of pregnancy. All receptors come from a female donor with multiple sclerosis, enrolled in a pregnancy study.

The table lists this clone with a count of one. This rearrangement joins TRBV5-1 to TRBJ2-7; D may be TRBD2 (6 bases). The germline V gene has CDR1 SGHRS and CDR2 YFSETQ. This CDR3 contains 11 residues. V lost 3 bases and J 8 bases, leaving 9 bases between the germline ends. In DNA, the CDR3 is TGCGCCAGCAGCTCACGGGAGCAGCAGTACTTC. Encoded protein: CASSSREQQYF.

V is TRBV5-4 and J is TRBJ2-5, with TRBD1 as a possible D gene (7 bases). Trimming took off 5 bases at V and 5 bases at J, with 25 bases between the two ends. Germline lookup yields CDR1 SGHNT and CDR2 YYREEE (reference sequence). The CDR3 is 17 amino acids. In nucleotides, the CDR3 is TGTGCCAGCAGTTTTACAGGGGCGAGGCGGGGTTTGGAGACCCAGTACTTC. Translated: CASSFTGARRGLETQYF.

This clone has a single count. The chain joins TRBV5-1 to TRBJ2-1; a possible D gene is TRBD1 (5 bases). Trimming left V 4 bases short and J 0 bases short, with 11 bases between. The CDR3 loop spans 15 amino acids. Germline lookup yields CDR1 SGHRS and CDR2 YFSETQ. CDR3 bases: TGCGCCAGCAGCCAAAACCAGGGCTCCTACAATGAGCAGTTCTTC. Translation gives CASSQNQGSYNEQFF.

This chain links TRBV4-1 with TRBJ2-1, with unresolved D. Trimming cost V 2 bases and J 8 bases, with 7 bases left between them. CDR1 MGHRA and CDR2 YSYEKL come from the germline V gene. The CDR3 covers 12 residues. The CDR3 DNA reads as TGCGCCAGCAGCCAACCAGTCGATGAGCAGTTCTTC. This codes for CASSQPVDEQFF.

The chain has TRBV27 and TRBJ2-6; tentative D call: TRBD1 (6 bases). There are 17 residues in the CDR3. Germline V gene sequence: CDR1 MNHEY, CDR2 SMNVEV (reference sequence). V lost 6 bases to trimming and J lost 0 bases, with 15 bases between them. The CDR3 loop reads CASRLTGRSSGANVLTF. The CDR3 nucleotides are TGTGCCAGCAGGCTGACAGGTCGCTCCTCTGGGGCCAACGTCCTGACTTTC.

This clone was counted between two and nine times. The chain employs TRBV18 and TRBJ1-1, with D tentatively TRBD1 (6 bases). Trimming shortened V by 6 bases and J by 7 bases, and 9 bases separated the two germline ends. Germline V gene data show CDR1 as KGHSH and CDR2 as LQKENI. The CDR3 has 11 residues. The CDR3 DNA reads TGTGCCAGCTCTACACAGGGTGAAGCTTTCTTT. This gives the protein CASSTQGEAFF.

The chain recombines TRBV5-5 with TRBJ2-7; 7 nucleotides line up with TRBD1. The CDR3 contains 15 residues. Germline assignment: CDR1 SGHKS and CDR2 YYEKEE (reference sequence). V dropped 0 bases and J dropped 2; count of bases not matched to a gene: 5. This chain's CDR3 is CASSLAGTVTYEQYF. The CDR3 region has the DNA TGTGCCAGCAGCTTGGCCGGGACAGTTACCTACGAGCAGTACTTC.

This chain connects TRBV6-1 to TRBJ2-3; 9 nucleotides match TRBD1. V shed 8 bases, J shed 1 base, and the junction held 1 base outside the gene matches. CDR3 size: 13 residues. Germline V gives CDR1 MNHNS, CDR2 SASEGT. CDR3 sequence: CASRTGGTDTQYF. The CDR3, as DNA: TGTGCCAGCCGGACAGGGGGCACAGATACGCAGTATTTT.

The chain has TRBV9 and TRBJ2-1; 10 bases align to TRBD2. The J segment lost 6 bases and the V segment lost 3 bases, leaving 6 bases of the junction unmatched. CDR3 size: 15 residues. CDR1 is SGDLS, CDR2 YYNGEE, per germline. CDR3 sequence (DNA): TGTGCCAGCAGCGAACTAGCGGGGAAGGGCAATGAGCAGTTCTTC. As protein: CASSELAGKGNEQFF.

The genes are TRBV9 and TRBJ2-2; 7 nucleotides agree with TRBD1. This CDR3 spans 16 amino acids. Trimming took 0 bases from V and 5 from J; bases not matched to a gene: 7. Germline-derived CDR1 and CDR2 are SGDLS and YYNGEE. Here the CDR3 reads CASSVGPGGLTGELFF. CDR3 DNA sequence: TGTGCCAGCAGCGTAGGTCCAGGGGGTTTGACCGGGGAGCTGTTTTTT.

This clone has only one observation. V is TRBV4-1 and J is TRBJ2-7; no firm D call. The germline V gene has CDR1 MGHRA and CDR2 YSYEKL. CDR3 size: 12 residues. Trimming shortened V by 5 bases and J by 0 bases, and 5 bases separated the two germline ends. CDR3 residues: CASSYNSYEQYF. CDR3 bases: TGCGCCAGCAGCTACAACTCCTACGAGCAGTACTTC.

This chain joins TRBV4-3 and TRBJ2-2; the D is unclear. Deletions cut 0 bases from V and 5 bases from J, with 16 bases between. In germline, CDR1 is LGHNA, CDR2 YSLEER. This CDR3 has 17 residues. This CDR3 is CASSQDTNLDWTGELFF. CDR3 sequence (DNA): TGCGCCAGCAGCCAAGACACCAACCTAGATTGGACCGGGGAGCTGTTTTTT.

V usage is TRBV18 and J usage is TRBJ2-3; 10 positions match TRBD2. The CDR3 consists of 17 residues. V gave up 0 bases and J gave up 2 bases; unmatched junction bases: 5. The germline V gene has CDR1 KGHSH and CDR2 LQKENI. CDR3 region: CASSPPQAGGYTDTQYF. In DNA, the CDR3 is TGTGCCAGCTCACCACCACAAGCGGGAGGGTACACAGATACGCAGTATTTT. The full variable domain, rest sourced from reference TRBV18 and TRBJ2-3, is NAGVMQNPRHLVRRRGQEARLRCSPMKGHSHVYWYRQLPEEGLKFMVYLQKENIIDESGMPKERFSAEFPKEGPSILRIQQVVRGDSAAYFCASSPPQAGGYTDTQYFGPGTRLTVL.

The chain links TRBV19 to TRBJ1-2; D might be TRBD1 (5 bases). CDR1 and CDR2 (germline): LNHDA, SQIVND (reference sequence). Trimming took 3 bases from V and 3 from J, leaving 11 bases between them. This CDR3 is 14 amino acids long. Written as DNA, the CDR3 is TGTGCCAGTAGTATGGGAGGGGACCACTATGGCTACACCTTC. Its protein product is CASSMGGDHYGYTF.

The genes are TRBV7-3 and TRBJ2-2, with a weak D call TRBD2 (6 bases). The ends were cut back, 5 bases at V and 2 bases at J, with 15 bases in the middle. This CDR3 is built from 16 residues. Per the germline V gene, CDR1 is SGHTA and CDR2 is FQGTGA. In DNA form, the CDR3 reads TGTGCCAGCAGCCCCGGTGGGCGGGACAACACCGGGGAGCTGTTTTTT. Its protein product is CASSPGGRDNTGELFF.

V gene TRBV19 combines with J gene TRBJ1-1, with D tentatively TRBD1 (5 bases). V lost 3 bases to trimming and J lost 7 bases, with 9 bases between them. The length of the CDR3 is 12 residues. Germline-derived CDR1 and CDR2 are LNHDA and SQIVND (reference sequence). DNA for the CDR3: TGTGCCAGTAGTATCGGCGGGGGTGAAGCTTTCTTT. Translated: CASSIGGGEAFF.

The chain has TRBV7-2 and TRBJ1-4, with a tentative D call TRBD1 (6 bases). Trimming removed 6 bases from V and 5 bases from J, with 16 bases in between. The CDR3 consists of 15 residues. The germline V gene encodes CDR1 SGHTA and CDR2 FQGNSA. CDR3 residues: CASRHDQGLNEKLFF. In DNA, the CDR3 is TGTGCCAGCAGACACGACCAGGGGCTAAATGAAAAACTGTTTTTT.